What follows are 17 T cell receptor beta chains derived from one specimen sequenced in a study of cytomegalovirus exposure and HLA in healthy donors. Assay used: immunoSEQ multiplex PCR; TCRdb lists only in-frame clones, some missing. The sample lists tens of thousands of clones; 94% were seen once. Sequenced sample: PBMCs. The receptors stem from a woman aged 18-29 years in good health and CMV-seropositive.

The V and J genes are TRBV18 and TRBJ2-1; 7 bases match TRBD2. Germline V gene data show CDR1 as KGHSH and CDR2 as LQKENI. Trimming removed 5 bases from V and 8 bases from J; junction bases left unmatched: 9. This CDR3 region has 14 residues. CDR3 in DNA: TGTGCCAGCTCAGTCGGGGGGAGGAGCCATGAGCAGTTCTTC. This translates into CASSVGGRSHEQFF.

This sequence joins TRBV4-1 and TRBJ1-1; the D gene is possibly TRBD1 (6 bases). This CDR3 contains 15 residues. Germline CDR1 MGHRA, CDR2 YSYEKL. V lost 1 base, J lost 1 base, and 10 bases lay in between. CDR3 residues: CASSQVTGKNTEAFF. The CDR3 coding sequence is TGCGCCAGCAGCCAAGTCACAGGGAAGAACACTGAAGCTTTCTTT.

The V and J genes are TRBV6-4 and TRBJ2-2; 8 bases fit TRBD1. The CDR3 runs to 14 residues. V was clipped by 6 bases and J by 6 bases; unmatched bases: 6. CDR1 is MRHNA, CDR2 SNTAGT, per germline. The CDR3 is CASSVRQGSGELFF. CDR3 nucleotide sequence: TGTGCCAGCAGCGTCAGACAGGGGTCCGGGGAGCTGTTTTTT.

The chain carries TRBV6-1 and TRBJ1-2, with 9 bases lining up with TRBD1. Losses at the gene ends were 4 bases for V and 3 bases for J; bases not matched to a gene: 6. Germline V gives CDR1 MNHNS, CDR2 SASEGT. This CDR3 has 15 amino acids. The DNA of the CDR3 is TGTGCCAGCAGTGTTGGACAGGGGTATTACTATGGCTACACCTTC. Encoded protein: CASSVGQGYYYGYTF.

This chain uses TRBV30 with TRBJ2-5; D is perhaps TRBD2 (6 bases). The CDR3 runs 14 residues. V dropped 2 bases and J dropped 5 bases, with 15 bases sitting between them. The germline V gene has CDR1 GTSNPN and CDR2 SVGIG (reference sequence). CDR3 residues: CAWSIRGLWETQYF. CDR3 coding DNA: TGTGCCTGGAGTATTAGGGGACTCTGGGAGACCCAGTACTTC. The whole variable domain, remainder taken from reference TRBV30 and TRBJ2-5, is SQTIHQWPATLVQPVGSPLSLECTVEGTSNPNLYWYRQAAGRGLQLLFYSVGIGQISSEVPQNLSASRPQDRQFILSSKKLLLSDSGFYLCAWSIRGLWETQYFGPGTRLLVL.

This clone turned up a few times. The V call is TRBV18, the J call TRBJ1-2, with 7 bases identical to TRBD1. Germline V lookup: CDR1 KGHSH, CDR2 LQKENI. The trim removed 6 bases at V and 4 bases at J, leaving 8 bases unmatched. The CDR3 totals 14 residues. CDR3 protein: CASSQPGQLYGYTF. In DNA, the CDR3 is TGTGCCAGCTCCCAACCGGGACAGCTCTATGGCTACACCTTC.

This clone was counted once. The V call is TRBV27, the J call TRBJ2-7; 7 bases map to TRBD1. Germline V gene lookup returns CDR1 MNHEY and CDR2 SMNVEV (reference sequence). This CDR3 comprises 13 residues. Trimming removed 4 bases from V and 6 bases from J; junction bases left unmatched: 6. In DNA, the CDR3 is TGTGCCAGCAGTTCAGTGGGACAGTTCGAGCAGTACTTC. Residues: CASSSVGQFEQYF.

The chain combines TRBV30 with TRBJ2-2; no clear D. CDR3 length: 13 amino acids. Deletions cut 6 bases from V and 5 bases from J, with 13 bases between. Germline V CDR1 and CDR2: GTSNPN, SVGIG (reference sequence). CDR3 nucleotide sequence: TGTGCCTGTTCCGCTAGTCCTACCGGGGAGCTGTTTTTT. This codes for CACSASPTGELFF. The variable domain in full, completed from reference TRBV30 and TRBJ2-2, reads SQTIHQWPATLVQPVGSPLSLECTVEGTSNPNLYWYRQAAGRGLQLLFYSVGIGQISSEVPQNLSASRPQDRQFILSSKKLLLSDSGFYLCACSASPTGELFFGEGSRLTVL.

The chain couples TRBV11-2 to TRBJ2-7; 8 bases are a match to TRBD1. The CDR3 covers 17 residues. J gave up 3 bases and V 4 bases, and 14 bases lay outside the gene matches. Germline CDR1 SGHAT, CDR2 FQNNGV. CDR3 in amino acids: CASSSFRDRRKYYEQYF. The CDR3 DNA reads as TGTGCCAGCAGCTCCTTCAGGGACAGGAGGAAATACTACGAGCAGTACTTC. The full variable domain, rest sourced from reference TRBV11-2 and TRBJ2-7, is EAGVAQSPRYKIIEKRQSVAFWCNPISGHATLYWYQQILGQGPKLLIQFQNNGVVDDSQLPKDRFSAERLKGVDSTLKIQPAKLEDSAVYLCASSSFRDRRKYYEQYFGPGTRLTVT.

The rearrangement joins TRBV4-2 to TRBJ2-4; D is possibly TRBD2 (5 bases). Germline loops: CDR1 LGHNA, CDR2 YNFKEQ. The V gene lost 0 bases and the J gene lost 1 base, with 22 bases spanning the gap. The CDR3 has 20 amino acids. In DNA, the CDR3 is TGTGCCAGCAGCCAAGACCAACTCTGGGATATACCGGGGGCCAAAAACATTCAGTACTTC. Amino acid sequence: CASSQDQLWDIPGAKNIQYF.

The CDR3 protein is CASSIVNTEAFF. The CDR3 nucleotides read TGTGCCAGTAGTATCGTAAACACTGAAGCTTTCTTT. This rearrangement joins TRBV19 to TRBJ1-1; no definite D call. Germline V gene data show CDR1 as LNHDA and CDR2 as SQIVND (reference sequence). Trimming removed 3 bases at V and 2 bases at J, with 4 bases between. The CDR3 runs 12 residues.

This clone was recorded only once. The chain employs TRBV5-4 and TRBJ1-2; perhaps TRBD1 as D (6 bases). The germline V and J ends were trimmed by 4 bases and 7 bases, with 17 bases remaining between them. The CDR3 is 14 residues long. Looked up from germline, CDR1 is SGHNT and CDR2 is YYREEE (reference sequence). DNA for the CDR3: TGTGCCAGCAGCACCCGGGTAGGGGGTAGTGGCTACACCTTC. Translating it yields CASSTRVGGSGYTF.

The chain carries TRBV5-4 and TRBJ1-6, with D unresolved. V was cut by 0 bases and J by 0 bases, with 4 bases left in between. Germline CDR1 and CDR2: SGHNT and YYREEE (reference sequence). The CDR3 is 15 residues long. In nucleotides, the CDR3 is TGTGCCAGCAGCTTGGGCGTCTCCTATAATTCACCCCTCCACTTT. Amino acids: CASSLGVSYNSPLHF.

CDR3 in DNA: TGCAGCGTTGAAGAAGCGTTCACCGGGGAGCTGTTTTTT. It is translated as CSVEEAFTGELFF. This sequence joins TRBV29-1 and TRBJ2-2; D is unresolved. Trimming pared 0 bases from V and 4 bases from J, leaving 6 bases between. The CDR3 spans 13 residues. Germline V gives CDR1 SQVTM, CDR2 ANQGSEA.

Remarks on this clone: Within the sample, other DNA sequences also encode this same CDR3. This rearrangement joins TRBV7-9 to TRBJ1-2, with D perhaps matching TRBD1 (6 bases). The germline V and J ends were trimmed by 1 base and 2 bases, with 20 bases remaining between them. The germline V gene has CDR1 SEHNR and CDR2 FQNEAQ (reference sequence). The CDR3 runs 18 residues. CDR3 nucleotide sequence: TGTGCCAGCAGCTTAGAAGGACAGCTGCCAATGCTGAACTATGGCTACACCTTC. It yields the protein CASSLEGQLPMLNYGYTF.

The rearrangement joins TRBV2 to TRBJ1-2; D remains unclear. CDR1 is SNHLY and CDR2 is FYNNEI in the germline V gene. The germline V and J ends were trimmed by 7 bases and 6 bases, with 21 bases remaining between them. This CDR3 comprises 15 residues. CDR3 bases: TGTGCCAGCATCCCAGGCACCAGTTCCGACCATGGCTACACCTTC. As protein: CASIPGTSSDHGYTF. The full variable domain, completed using reference TRBV2 and TRBJ1-2, is EPEVTQTPSHQVTQMGQEVILRCVPISNHLYFYWYRQILGQKVEFLVSFYNNEISEKSEIFDDQFSVERPDGSNFTLKIRSTKLEDSAMYFCASIPGTSSDHGYTFGSGTRLTVV.

This chain uses TRBV10-3 with TRBJ2-1; weak D call: TRBD1 (7 bases). Between the trimmed V and J ends, which lost 6 bases and 10 bases, there was a span of 13 bases. In germline, CDR1 is ENHRY, CDR2 SYGVKD. This CDR3 is 12 amino acids long. The chain's CDR3 is CAIRRDSPEQFF. CDR3 nucleotides: TGTGCCATCAGGCGGGACAGCCCAGAGCAGTTCTTC.